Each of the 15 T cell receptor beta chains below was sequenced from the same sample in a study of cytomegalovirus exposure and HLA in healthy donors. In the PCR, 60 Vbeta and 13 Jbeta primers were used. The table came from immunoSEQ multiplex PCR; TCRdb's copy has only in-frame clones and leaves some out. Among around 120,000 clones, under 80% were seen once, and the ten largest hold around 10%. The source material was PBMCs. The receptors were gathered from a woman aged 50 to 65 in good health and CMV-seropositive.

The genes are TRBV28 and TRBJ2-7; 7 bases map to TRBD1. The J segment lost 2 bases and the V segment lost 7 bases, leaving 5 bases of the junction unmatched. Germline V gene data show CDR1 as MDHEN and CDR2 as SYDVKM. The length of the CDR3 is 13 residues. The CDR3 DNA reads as TGTGCCAGCACCCTCGGACAGGCCTACGAGCAGTACTTC. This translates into CASTLGQAYEQYF.

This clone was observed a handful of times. This CDR3 reads CASSRIGTGELFF. The CDR3 nucleotides are TGCGCCAGCAGCCGCATCGGCACCGGGGAGCTGTTTTTT. The gene calls are TRBV4-1 and TRBJ2-2; the D is unclear. CDR1 and CDR2 from the germline V gene are MGHRA and YSYEKL. The germline V and J ends were trimmed by 4 bases and 4 bases, with 7 bases remaining between them. The CDR3 covers 13 residues.

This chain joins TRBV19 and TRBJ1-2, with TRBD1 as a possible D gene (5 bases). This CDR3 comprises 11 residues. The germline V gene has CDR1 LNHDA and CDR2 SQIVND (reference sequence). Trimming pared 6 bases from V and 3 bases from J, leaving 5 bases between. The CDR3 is CASSRDYGYTF. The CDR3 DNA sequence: TGTGCCAGTAGCAGGGACTATGGCTACACCTTC.

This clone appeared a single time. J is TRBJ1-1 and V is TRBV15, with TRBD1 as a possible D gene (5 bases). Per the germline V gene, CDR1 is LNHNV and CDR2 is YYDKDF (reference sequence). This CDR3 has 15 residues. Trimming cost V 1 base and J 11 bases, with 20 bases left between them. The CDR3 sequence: CATSRGKDIPLRAFF. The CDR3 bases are TGTGCCACCAGCAGAGGGAAGGACATTCCCCTGAGGGCTTTCTTT.

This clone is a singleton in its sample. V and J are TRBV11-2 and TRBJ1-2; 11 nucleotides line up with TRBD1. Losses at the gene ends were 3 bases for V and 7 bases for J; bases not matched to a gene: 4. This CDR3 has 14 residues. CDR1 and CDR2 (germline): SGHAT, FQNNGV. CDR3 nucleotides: TGTGCCAGCAGCTTCGGACAGGGGGCCAGTGGCTACACCTTC. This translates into CASSFGQGASGYTF.

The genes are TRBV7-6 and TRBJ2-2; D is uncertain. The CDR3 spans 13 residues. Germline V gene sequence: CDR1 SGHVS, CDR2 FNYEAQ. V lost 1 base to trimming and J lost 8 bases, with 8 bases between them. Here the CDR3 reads CASSLDLAGELFF. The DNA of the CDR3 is TGTGCCAGCAGCTTAGATTTGGCAGGGGAGCTGTTTTTT.

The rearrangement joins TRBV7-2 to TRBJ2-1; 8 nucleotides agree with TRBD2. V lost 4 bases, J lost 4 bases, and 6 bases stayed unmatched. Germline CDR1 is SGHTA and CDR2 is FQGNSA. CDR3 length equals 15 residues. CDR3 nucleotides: TGTGCCAGCAGCTCGGCCGGGACTAGATACAATGAGCAGTTCTTC. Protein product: CASSSAGTRYNEQFF.

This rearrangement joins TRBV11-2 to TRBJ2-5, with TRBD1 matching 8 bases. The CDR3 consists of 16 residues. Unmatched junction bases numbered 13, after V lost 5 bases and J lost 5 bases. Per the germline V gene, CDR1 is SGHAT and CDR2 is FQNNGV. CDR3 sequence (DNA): TGTGCCAGCAGCGCGACAGGGGCCGAGCTCGGGGAGACCCAGTACTTC. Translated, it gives CASSATGAELGETQYF.

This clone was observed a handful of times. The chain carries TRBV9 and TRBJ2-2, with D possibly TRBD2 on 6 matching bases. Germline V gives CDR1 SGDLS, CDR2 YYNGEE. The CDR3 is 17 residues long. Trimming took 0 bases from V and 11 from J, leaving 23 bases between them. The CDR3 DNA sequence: TGTGCCAGCAGCGTAGATTGGGAAGGGACTGATGTGGGCGAGCTGTTTTTT. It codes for CASSVDWEGTDVGELFF.

CDR3 nucleotides: TGTGCCAGCAGCCCAGGGAGGGAAACTGAAGCTTTCTTT. Its protein product is CASSPGRETEAFF. The chain is built from TRBV7-8 and TRBJ1-1; possible D gene TRBD1, 5 bases. The germline gives CDR1 SGHVS, CDR2 FQNEAQ. This CDR3 spans 13 amino acids. V was clipped by 5 bases and J by 5 bases, with 12 bases between them. Complete variable domain (other parts from reference TRBV7-8 and TRBJ1-1): GAGVSQSPRYKVAKRGQDVALRCDPISGHVSLFWYQQALGQGPEFLTYFQNEAQLDKSGLPSDRFFAERPEGSVSTLKIQRTQQEDSAVYLCASSPGRETEAFFGQGTRLTVV.

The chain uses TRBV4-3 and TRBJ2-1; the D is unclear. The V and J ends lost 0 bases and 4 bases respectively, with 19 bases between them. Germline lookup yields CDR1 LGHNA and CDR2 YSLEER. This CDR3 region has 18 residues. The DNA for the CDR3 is TGCGCCAGCAGCCAAGATCCGAGCGCCCTACCCGCTTACAATGAGCAGTTCTTC. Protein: CASSQDPSALPAYNEQFF.

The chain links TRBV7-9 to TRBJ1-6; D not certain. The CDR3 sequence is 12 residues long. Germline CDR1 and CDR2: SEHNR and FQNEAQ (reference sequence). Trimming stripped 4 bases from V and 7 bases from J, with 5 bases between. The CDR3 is CASSSQNSPLHF. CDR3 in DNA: TGTGCCAGCAGCTCCCAGAATTCACCCCTCCACTTT.

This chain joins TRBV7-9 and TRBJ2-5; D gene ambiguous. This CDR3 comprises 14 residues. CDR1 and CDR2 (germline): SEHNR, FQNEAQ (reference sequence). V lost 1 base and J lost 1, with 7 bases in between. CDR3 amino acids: CASSLVQLQETQYF. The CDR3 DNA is TGTGCCAGCAGCTTAGTACAGCTCCAAGAGACCCAGTACTTC.

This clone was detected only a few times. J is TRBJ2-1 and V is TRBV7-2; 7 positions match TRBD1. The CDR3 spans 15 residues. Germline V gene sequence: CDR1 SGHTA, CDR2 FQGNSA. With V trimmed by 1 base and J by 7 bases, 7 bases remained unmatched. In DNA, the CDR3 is TGTGCCAGCAGCTTAGTTATATCGGGACAGAATGAGCAGTTCTTC. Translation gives CASSLVISGQNEQFF.

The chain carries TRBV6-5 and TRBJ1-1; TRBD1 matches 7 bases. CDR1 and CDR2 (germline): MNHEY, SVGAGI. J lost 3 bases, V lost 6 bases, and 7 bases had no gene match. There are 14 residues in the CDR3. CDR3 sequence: CASRRNRGYTEAFF. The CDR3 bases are TGTGCCAGCAGGCGAAACAGGGGTTACACTGAAGCTTTCTTT.